The 32 T cell receptor beta chains reported below all come from one sample, sequenced in a study of blood T cells in healthy people across ages. The authors ran a second PCR of about 6 to 11 cycles using a sample-barcoded 5' primer and a J-beta primer mix. TCRdb redid the calling of the 5' RACE reads with MiXCR, one entry per CDR3 protein. The sample gives fewer than 800,000 distinct CDR3 sequences, 32% of which show up once; approximately 15% is in the top ten. The specimen was blood. The receptor set was obtained from a woman older than 75 in good health.

This clonotype was recorded once. CDR3 loop: CSAPYRAGANVLTF. DNA for the CDR3: TGCAGTGCTCCCTACAGGGCTGGGGCCAACGTCCTGACTTTC. V is TRBV20-1 and J is TRBJ2-6; a weak D match, TRBD1 (6 bases). CDR3 length equals 14 residues. CDR1 and CDR2 from the germline V gene are DFQATT and SNEGSKA (reference sequence). The V gene lost 5 bases and the J gene lost 2 bases, with 10 bases spanning the gap.

V is TRBV7-3 and J is TRBJ2-3; 8 bases align to TRBD2. CDR3 length: 14 residues. Trimming removed 4 bases from V and 3 bases from J; junction bases left unmatched: 3. Germline V gene lookup returns CDR1 SGHTA and CDR2 FQGTGA. CDR3 coding DNA: TGTGCCAGCAGCTCGGGGGGGCTTACAGATACGCAGTATTTT. This sequence encodes CASSSGGLTDTQYF. Full variable domain (missing parts from reference TRBV7-3 and TRBJ2-3): GAGVSQTPSNKVTEKGKYVELRCDPISGHTALYWYRQSLGQGPEFLIYFQGTGAADDSGLPNDRFFAVRPEGSVSTLKIQRTERGDSAVYLCASSSGGLTDTQYFGPGTRLTVL.

This clonotype was observed at least ten times. CDR3 amino acids: CSVAGVNEQFF. CDR3 sequence (DNA): TGCAGCGTTGCTGGGGTGAATGAGCAGTTCTTC. V and J are TRBV29-1 and TRBJ2-1; D is ambiguous. The germline V and J ends were trimmed by 4 bases and 7 bases, with 8 bases remaining between them. The CDR3 spans 11 residues. CDR1 is SQVTM and CDR2 is ANQGSEA in the germline V gene.

This chain uses TRBV20-1 with TRBJ2-5; no definite D call. This CDR3 region has 15 residues. The germline V gene encodes CDR1 DFQATT and CDR2 SNEGSKA (reference sequence). V gave up 5 bases and J gave up 11 bases, with 27 bases separating them. Here the CDR3 reads CSAAPTVATYNEQYF. The CDR3 DNA reads as TGCAGTGCTGCTCCGACGGTCGCCACTTACAATGAGCAGTACTTC.

The V and J genes are TRBV10-3 and TRBJ2-3; the D gene is possibly TRBD2 (6 bases). V was trimmed by 2 bases and J by 5 bases, leaving 14 bases between them. The CDR3 has 15 amino acids. Germline CDR1 is ENHRY and CDR2 is SYGVKD. For the CDR3, the DNA is TGTGCCATCAGTGAGGAGGGCCCAGCGGGAGATACGCAGTATTTT. As protein: CAISEEGPAGDTQYF.

This clonotype turned up a few times. V gene TRBV28 combines with J gene TRBJ2-1, with D uncertain. V lost 2 bases and J 7 bases, leaving 18 bases between the germline ends. CDR1 MDHEN and CDR2 SYDVKM come from the germline V gene. The CDR3 has 16 residues. CDR3 bases: TGTGCCAGCAGTTTAGGTGGAGTCCCGGGCGTGAATGAGCAGTTCTTC. Translated: CASSLGGVPGVNEQFF.

The sample holds many counts of this clonotype. This chain uses TRBV11-1 with TRBJ2-3, with D unclear. The V end lost 5 bases, the J end lost 5 bases, and 17 bases lay between the germline ends. CDR3 length: 15 amino acids. Germline V gives CDR1 SGHAT, CDR2 FQDESV (reference sequence). CDR3 nucleotides: TGTGCCAGCAGCCTGCGCCCAGGCGGTGAAGATACGCAGTATTTT. Protein sequence: CASSLRPGGEDTQYF.

Points on this clonotype: A read error may be the cause here, since a much bigger clone is one base away. This chain uses TRBV12-3 or TRBV12-4 with TRBJ2-3; tentatively, D is TRBD1 or TRBD2 (6 bases each). The CDR3 covers 14 residues. CDR3: CASTTGGGADAQYF. Written as DNA, the CDR3 is TGTGCCAGCACCACTGGAGGGGGTGCAGATGCGCAGTATTTT.

Turning to this clonotype: A read error is possible here, since a much larger clone lies one base away. The chain combines TRBV29-1 with TRBJ2-1; D is perhaps TRBD1 (6 bases). CDR1 is SQVTM and CDR2 is ANQGSEA in the germline V gene. The V and J ends lost 6 bases and 9 bases respectively, with 15 bases between them. This CDR3 is 12 amino acids long. CDR3 DNA sequence: TGCAGCGTATGGACAGACCACAGTGAGCAGTTCTTC. Its protein product is CSVWTDHSEQFF.

V is TRBV30 and J is TRBJ2-7, with D perhaps being TRBD1 or TRBD2 (5 bases each). The germline V gene has CDR1 GTSNPN and CDR2 SVGIG (reference sequence). The CDR3 contains 12 residues. V was shortened by 5 bases and J by 6 bases, with 14 bases between the two germline ends. CDR3 in DNA: TGTGCCTGGGGACAAATTCGGGGCGAGCAGTACTTC. Encoded protein: CAWGQIRGEQYF.

This clonotype came up many times. V is TRBV12-3 or TRBV12-4 and J is TRBJ1-2; no firm D call. The CDR3 is 15 amino acids. The germline V and J ends were trimmed by 6 bases and 2 bases, with 16 bases remaining between them. The CDR3 DNA sequence: TGTGCCAGCAGCCGCCCCGACGTGGGGAACTATGGCTACACCTTC. As protein: CASSRPDVGNYGYTF.

This clonotype appeared many times. V is TRBV28 and J is TRBJ1-4; weak D call: TRBD1 (5 bases). With 3 bases removed from V and 4 bases from J, the gap between germline ends came to 9 bases. The CDR3 is 14 amino acids. Germline lookup yields CDR1 MDHEN and CDR2 SYDVKM. Written as DNA, the CDR3 is TGTGCCAGCAGTTTGGGGGTGCTTAATGAAAAACTGTTTTTT. Protein product: CASSLGVLNEKLFF.

This clonotype was recorded a few times. This sequence joins TRBV20-1 and TRBJ1-5; D remains unclear. CDR1 DFQATT and CDR2 SNEGSKA come from the germline V gene (reference sequence). CDR3 length: 16 amino acids. V gave up 0 bases and J gave up 0 bases, with 12 bases separating them. CDR3 bases: TGCAGTGCTAGAGACTTATCAACTATTAGCAATCAGCCCCAGCATTTT. Its protein product is CSARDLSTISNQPQHF.

This clonotype appeared many times. This sequence joins TRBV24-1 and TRBJ2-1; D could derive from TRBD1 or TRBD2 (5 bases each). V was pared by 5 bases and J by 7 bases, with 14 bases between. The CDR3 totals 14 residues. Germline V gene lookup returns CDR1 KGHDR and CDR2 SFDVKD. CDR3 nucleotide sequence: TGTGCCACCAGTGGAACGGGACCGGTGAATGAGCAGTTCTTC. This codes for CATSGTGPVNEQFF.

The chain joins TRBV5-1 to TRBJ2-6; 7 bases are a match to TRBD1. Per germline, CDR1 SGHRS and CDR2 YFSETQ. V lost 9 bases and J lost 0; bases outside the gene matches: 6. The CDR3 spans 15 residues. In DNA form, the CDR3 reads TGCGCCACGTCAACAGGGGACTCTGGGGCCAACGTCCTGACTTTC. Amino acids: CATSTGDSGANVLTF. Full variable domain (remainder filled in from reference TRBV5-1 and TRBJ2-6): KAGVTQTPRYLIKTRGQQVTLSCSPISGHRSVSWYQQTPGQGLQFLFEYFSETQRNKGNFPGRFSGRQFSNSRSEMNVSTLELGDSALYLCATSTGDSGANVLTFGAGSRLTVL.

The table lists this clonotype with many counts. A much larger clonotype is one base distant, so this may be a read error. The rearrangement uses TRBV7-2 and TRBJ2-7; TRBD1 is a possible D gene (5 bases). This CDR3 comprises 14 residues. V was pared by 4 bases and J by 1 base, with 11 bases between. The germline gives CDR1 SGHTA, CDR2 FQGNSA. The CDR3 spells CASSWTPGSYEQYF. CDR3 sequence (DNA): TGTGCCAGCAGCTGGACACCGGGTTCCTACGAGCAGTACTTC. The complete variable domain, with remaining parts taken from reference TRBV7-2 and TRBJ2-7, reads GAGVSQSPSNKVTEKGKDVELRCDPISGHTALYWYRQSLGQGLEFLIYFQGNSAPDKSGLPSDRFSAERTGGSVSTLTIQRTQQEDSAVYLCASSWTPGSYEQYFGPGTRLTVT.

This clonotype was counted ten times or more. The rearrangement joins TRBV5-1 to TRBJ2-3, with unresolved D. Trimming shortened V by 0 bases and J by 3 bases, and 11 bases separated the two germline ends. The CDR3 runs 15 residues. CDR1 and CDR2 (germline): SGHRS, YFSETQ. In nucleotides, the CDR3 is TGCGCCAGCAGCTTGGGCGGCCACCGGACAGATACGCAGTATTTT. Amino acid sequence: CASSLGGHRTDTQYF.

The genes are TRBV12-3 or TRBV12-4 and TRBJ2-7, with a weak D call TRBD2 (6 bases). Matching the DNA end better, TRBJ2-5 makes the J call doubtful. CDR3 length: 14 residues. CDR3 DNA: TGTGCCAGCAGCTGGGGACTCTTGGGGGAGACCCAGTACTTC. This codes for CASSWGLLGETQYF.

This clonotype has a count of ten or more. This chain connects TRBV7-6 to TRBJ1-2, with no clear D. Trimming took 1 base from V and 8 from J, leaving 14 bases between them. The CDR3 runs 14 residues. The germline CDR1 and CDR2 sequences are SGHVS and FNYEAQ. For the CDR3, the DNA is TGTGCCAGCAGCTTAGGGGCAGCCGGATCGGGCTACACCTTC. Amino acid sequence: CASSLGAAGSGYTF.

This clonotype was detected ten times or more. The CDR3 loop is CASSGRGPGAKDEQFF. In nucleotides, the CDR3 is TGTGCCAGTAGTGGGCGGGGACCGGGGGCGAAGGATGAGCAGTTCTTC. This chain uses TRBV19 with TRBJ2-1; either TRBD1 or TRBD2 may supply D (6 bases each). Germline values: CDR1 LNHDA, CDR2 SQIVND (reference sequence). This CDR3 region has 16 residues. Trimming took 5 bases from V and 8 from J, leaving 22 bases between them.

The chain combines TRBV9 with TRBJ2-1; TRBD2 aligns across 7 bases. The CDR3 is 16 amino acids. Trimming took 4 bases from V and 7 from J; bases not matched to a gene: 14. Germline V lookup: CDR1 SGDLS, CDR2 YYNGEE. CDR3 coding DNA: TGTGCCAGCAGCATACAACCAGTGGGGGGGGAAAATGAGCAGTTCTTC. Translation gives CASSIQPVGGENEQFF.

The chain combines TRBV20-1 with TRBJ2-7; D ambiguous. CDR1 and CDR2 (germline): DFQATT, SNEGSKA (reference sequence). The length of the CDR3 is 13 residues. V gave up 3 bases and J gave up 0 bases, with 9 bases separating them. The CDR3 loop is CSARDASSYEQYF. The CDR3 nucleotides read TGCAGTGCTAGGGACGCGAGCTCCTACGAGCAGTACTTC.

This clonotype has a count of ten or more. This rearrangement joins TRBV30 to TRBJ2-3; maybe TRBD2 (6 bases). Per germline, CDR1 GTSNPN and CDR2 SVGIG (reference sequence). V was clipped by 0 bases and J by 1 base, with 11 bases between them. The CDR3 is 15 residues long. The CDR3 sequence is CAWSVSGSRTDTQYF. CDR3 sequence (DNA): TGTGCCTGGAGTGTTTCCGGGAGCCGCACAGATACGCAGTATTTT.

The chain uses TRBV10-2 and TRBJ2-7, with TRBD2 matching over 9 bases. Germline values: CDR1 WSHSY, CDR2 SAAADI. The CDR3 loop spans 15 amino acids. Losses at the gene ends were 4 bases for V and 2 bases for J; bases not matched to a gene: 6. The CDR3 coding sequence is TGCGCCAGCAGTGGTAGCGGGAGTATACCCTACGAGCAGTACTTC. Its protein is CASSGSGSIPYEQYF.

Of note for this clonotype: One end of the junction varies from germline; a read error may be responsible. The genes are TRBV7-2 and TRBJ2-1; possibly TRBD1 or TRBD2 for D (5 bases each). There are 16 residues in the CDR3. The V gene's germline CDR1 is SGHTA and CDR2 FQGNSA. The CDR3 here is CASSQEAGFAYNGQFF. Written as DNA, the CDR3 is TGTGCCAGCAGCCAGGAGGCAGGGTTCGCCTACAATGGGCAGTTCTTC.

The chain is built from TRBV7-9 and TRBJ1-1; D may be TRBD1 (5 bases). Trimming cost V 4 bases and J 1 base, with 16 bases left between them. The length of the CDR3 is 16 residues. The germline CDR1 and CDR2 sequences are SEHNR and FQNEAQ (reference sequence). The chain's CDR3 is CASSYSPRGTNTEAFF. CDR3 sequence (DNA): TGTGCCAGCAGCTATTCCCCCCGGGGGACGAACACTGAAGCTTTCTTT.

The rearrangement joins TRBV5-4 to TRBJ2-3; the D gene could be TRBD1 or TRBD2 (6 bases each). Germline CDR1 SGHNT, CDR2 YYREEE (reference sequence). Deletions cut 1 base from V and 2 bases from J, with 14 bases between. The CDR3 loop spans 16 amino acids. CDR3: CASSLSWGALTDTQYF. The CDR3 coding sequence is TGTGCCAGCAGCTTGTCTTGGGGGGCGCTCACAGATACGCAGTATTTT.

There are many counts of this clonotype. The rearrangement uses TRBV7-6 and TRBJ2-3, with a weak D call TRBD2 (7 bases). The V end lost 5 bases, the J end lost 2 bases, and 11 bases lay between the germline ends. Germline loops: CDR1 SGHVS, CDR2 FNYEAQ. This CDR3 has 14 residues. In DNA, the CDR3 is TGTGCCAGCAGCAAGGGGGGGGCCACAGATACGCAGTATTTT. It translates to CASSKGGATDTQYF. The entire variable domain, with the rest obtained from reference TRBV7-6 and TRBJ2-3, is as follows: GAGVSQSPRYKVTKRGQDVALRCDPISGHVSLYWYRQALGQGPEFLTYFNYEAQQDKSGLPNDRFSAERPEGSISTLTIQRTEQRDSAMYRCASSKGGATDTQYFGPGTRLTVL.

The genes are TRBV2 and TRBJ1-1; 9 bases are shared with TRBD1. The CDR3 loop spans 14 amino acids. The germline gives CDR1 SNHLY, CDR2 FYNNEI. J was trimmed by 5 bases and V by 4 bases; bases with no gene match: 5. The CDR3 DNA follows: TGTGCCAGCAGTGGACAGGGGGGTGAGACTGAAGCTTTCTTT. It translates to CASSGQGGETEAFF.

This clonotype was detected many times. The V and J genes are TRBV3-1 and TRBJ2-3; 8 nucleotides agree with TRBD2. Germline V CDR1 and CDR2: LGHDT, YNNKEL (reference sequence). The CDR3 covers 15 residues. With 1 base clipped from V and 3 bases from J, the junction kept 3 bases outside the gene matches. CDR3 coding DNA: TGTGCCAGCAGCCAAGCTCGCGGGGGGACAGATACGCAGTATTTT. This codes for CASSQARGGTDTQYF.

The gene calls are TRBV13 and TRBJ2-1; 7 positions agree with TRBD1. The germline V gene has CDR1 PRHDT and CDR2 FYEKMQ (reference sequence). This CDR3 has 17 amino acids. V was clipped by 9 bases and J by 0 bases; unmatched bases: 14. The chain's CDR3 is CASAAQRTGSSYNEQFF. CDR3 nucleotide sequence: TGTGCCAGTGCTGCTCAAAGGACAGGCAGCTCCTACAATGAGCAGTTCTTC.

This clonotype occurred many times. The chain joins TRBV5-1 to TRBJ2-4; TRBD1 agrees at 9 bases. From germline, CDR1 is SGHRS and CDR2 YFSETQ. The CDR3 is made up of 14 amino acids. Trimming removed 4 bases from V and 9 bases from J; junction bases left unmatched: 8. CDR3 in DNA: TGCGCCAGCAGCCTGGGACAGGGAATAGGCATTCAGTACTTC. It codes for CASSLGQGIGIQYF. Together with reference TRBV5-1 and TRBJ2-4, the CDR3 gives the full variable domain: KAGVTQTPRYLIKTRGQQVTLSCSPISGHRSVSWYQQTPGQGLQFLFEYFSETQRNKGNFPGRFSGRQFSNSRSEMNVSTLELGDSALYLCASSLGQGIGIQYFGAGTRLSVL.